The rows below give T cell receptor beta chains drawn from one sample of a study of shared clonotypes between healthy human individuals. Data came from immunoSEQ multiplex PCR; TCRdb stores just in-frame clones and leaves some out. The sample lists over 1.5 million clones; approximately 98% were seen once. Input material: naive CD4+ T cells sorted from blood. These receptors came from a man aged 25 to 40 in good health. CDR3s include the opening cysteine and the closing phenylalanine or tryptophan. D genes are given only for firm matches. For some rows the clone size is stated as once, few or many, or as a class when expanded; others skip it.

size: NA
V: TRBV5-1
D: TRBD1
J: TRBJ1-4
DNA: TGCGCCAGCAGCCCGGGACAGAATAATGAAAAACTGTTTTTT
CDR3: CASSPGQNNEKLFF

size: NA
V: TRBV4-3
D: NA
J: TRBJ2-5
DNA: TGCGCCAGCAGCCAGAGGAGGGGCTCCCCGGAGACCCAGTACTTC
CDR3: CASSQRRGSPETQYF

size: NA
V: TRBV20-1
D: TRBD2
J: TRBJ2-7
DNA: TGCAGTGCACACGGGACTAGCGGGGAGTACTTC
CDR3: CSAHGTSGEYF

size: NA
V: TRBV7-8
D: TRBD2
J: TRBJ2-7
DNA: TGTGCCAGCAGCTTGGGGGGGAACTCCTACGAGCAGTACTTC
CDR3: CASSLGGNSYEQYF

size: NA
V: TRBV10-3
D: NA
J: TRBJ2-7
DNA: TGTGCCATCCAGGGGGGACAGCATTTTTACGAGCAGTACTTC
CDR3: CAIQGGQHFYEQYF

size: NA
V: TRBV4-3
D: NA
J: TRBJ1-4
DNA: TGCGCCAGCAGCCGAAGCCCAGGGTCGACTAATGAAAAACTGTTTTTT
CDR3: CASSRSPGSTNEKLFF

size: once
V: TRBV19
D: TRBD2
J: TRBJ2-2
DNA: TGTGCCAGTAGTATAATGAGCGGGAGGGCCATCGGGGAGCTGTTTTTT
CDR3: CASSIMSGRAIGELFF

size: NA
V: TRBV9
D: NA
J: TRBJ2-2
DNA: TGTGCCAGTACATACGCGGAGGCCGGGGAGCTGTTTTTT
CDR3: CASTYAEAGELFF

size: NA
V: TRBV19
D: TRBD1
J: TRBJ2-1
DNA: TGTGCCAGTAGGCCTCGGACAGGGAGGCAGTTCTTC
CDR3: CASRPRTGRQFF

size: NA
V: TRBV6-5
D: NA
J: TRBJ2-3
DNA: TGTGCCAGCAGCTCAGGAGATACGCAGTATTTT
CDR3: CASSSGDTQYF

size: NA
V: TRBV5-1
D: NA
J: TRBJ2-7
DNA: TGCGCCAGCAGCTTCCATGGATCATACGAGCAGTACTTC
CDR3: CASSFHGSYEQYF

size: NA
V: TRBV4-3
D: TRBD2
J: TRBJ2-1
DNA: TGCGCCAGCAGCCAAGTCTGGACTAGCGGGAGTGTAGGGTACAATGAGCAGTTCTTC
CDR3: CASSQVWTSGSVGYNEQFF

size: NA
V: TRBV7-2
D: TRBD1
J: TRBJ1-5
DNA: TGTGCCAGCAGCTTAAGGTTCCAGGGGGTCGTAGGCAATCAGCCCCAGCATTTT
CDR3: CASSLRFQGVVGNQPQHF

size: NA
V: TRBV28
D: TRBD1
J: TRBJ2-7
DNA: TGTGCCAGCAGTTTCTGGGCAGGGGGTAGAAACGAGCAGTACTTC
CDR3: CASSFWAGGRNEQYF

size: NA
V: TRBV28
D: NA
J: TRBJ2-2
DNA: TGTGCCAGCAGACGGGACGGTTGGTACGGGGAGCTGTTTTTT
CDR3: CASRRDGWYGELFF

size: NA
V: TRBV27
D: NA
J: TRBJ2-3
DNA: TGTGCCAGCAGTTGGCAGTACACAGATACGCAGTATTTT
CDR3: CASSWQYTDTQYF

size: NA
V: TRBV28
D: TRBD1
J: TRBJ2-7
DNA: TGTGCCAGCAGCGCAGGACAGGGGCCCTACGAGCAGTACTTC
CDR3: CASSAGQGPYEQYF